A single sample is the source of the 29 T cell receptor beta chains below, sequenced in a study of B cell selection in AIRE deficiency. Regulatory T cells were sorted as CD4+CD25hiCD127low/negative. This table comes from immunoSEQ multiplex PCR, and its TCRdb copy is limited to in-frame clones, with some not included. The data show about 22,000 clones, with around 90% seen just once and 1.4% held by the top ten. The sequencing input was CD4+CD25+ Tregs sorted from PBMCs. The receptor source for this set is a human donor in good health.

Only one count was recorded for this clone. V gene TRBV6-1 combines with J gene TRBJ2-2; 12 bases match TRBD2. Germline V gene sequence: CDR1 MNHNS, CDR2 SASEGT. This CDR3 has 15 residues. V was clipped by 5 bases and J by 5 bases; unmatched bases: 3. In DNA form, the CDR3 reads TGTGCCAGCAGTTTCGGACTAGCGGGAACCGGGGAGCTGTTTTTT. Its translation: CASSFGLAGTGELFF.

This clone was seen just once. This chain's CDR3 is CASSLAGTLVYGYTF. The CDR3 DNA follows: TGTGCCAGCAGTTTGGCAGGAACTCTTGTCTATGGCTACACCTTC. V and J are TRBV28 and TRBJ1-2; no clear D. Germline CDR1 is MDHEN and CDR2 is SYDVKM. The CDR3 covers 15 residues. V dropped 3 bases and J dropped 4 bases, with 15 bases sitting between them.

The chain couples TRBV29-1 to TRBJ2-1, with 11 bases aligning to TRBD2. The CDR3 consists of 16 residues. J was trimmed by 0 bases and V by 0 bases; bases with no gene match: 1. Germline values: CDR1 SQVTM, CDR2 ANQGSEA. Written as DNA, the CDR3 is TGCAGCGTTGAAGAGGGACTAGCGGCCTCCTACAATGAGCAGTTCTTC. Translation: CSVEEGLAASYNEQFF.

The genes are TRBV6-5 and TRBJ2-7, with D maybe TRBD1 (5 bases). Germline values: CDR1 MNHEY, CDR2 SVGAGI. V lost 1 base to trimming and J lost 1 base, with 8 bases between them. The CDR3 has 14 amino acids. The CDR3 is CASSYLDKSYEQYF. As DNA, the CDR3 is TGTGCCAGCAGTTACTTGGACAAGTCCTACGAGCAGTACTTC.

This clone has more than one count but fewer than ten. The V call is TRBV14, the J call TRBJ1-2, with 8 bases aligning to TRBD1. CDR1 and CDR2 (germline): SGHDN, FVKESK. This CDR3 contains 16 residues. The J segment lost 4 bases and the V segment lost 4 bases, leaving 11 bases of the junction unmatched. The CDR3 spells CASSPPGAGGIYGYTF. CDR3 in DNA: TGTGCCAGCAGCCCCCCGGGGGCAGGGGGCATCTATGGCTACACCTTC. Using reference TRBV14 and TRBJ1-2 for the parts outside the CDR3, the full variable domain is EAGVTQFPSHSVIEKGQTVTLRCDPISGHDNLYWYRRVMGKEIKFLLHFVKESKQDESGMPNNRFLAERTGGTYSTLKVQPAELEDSGVYFCASSPPGAGGIYGYTFGSGTRLTVV.

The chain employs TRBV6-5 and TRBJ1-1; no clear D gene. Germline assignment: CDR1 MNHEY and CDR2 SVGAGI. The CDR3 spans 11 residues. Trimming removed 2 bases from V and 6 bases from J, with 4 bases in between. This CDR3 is CASSYRAEAFF. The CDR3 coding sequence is TGTGCCAGCAGTTACCGGGCTGAAGCTTTCTTT.

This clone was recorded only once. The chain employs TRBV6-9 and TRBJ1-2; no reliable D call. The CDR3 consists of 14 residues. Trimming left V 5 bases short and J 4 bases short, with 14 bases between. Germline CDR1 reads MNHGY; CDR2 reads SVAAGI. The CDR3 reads CASSPRTGVYGYTF. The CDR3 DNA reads TGTGCCAGCAGTCCGAGGACCGGGGTCTATGGCTACACCTTC.

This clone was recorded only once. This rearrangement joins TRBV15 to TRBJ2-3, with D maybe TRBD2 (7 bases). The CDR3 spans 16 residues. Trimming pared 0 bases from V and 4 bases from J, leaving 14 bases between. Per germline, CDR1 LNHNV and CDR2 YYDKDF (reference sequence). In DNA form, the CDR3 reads TGTGCCACCAGCAGAGATGGGGCGGGGGCCTCAGATACGCAGTATTTT. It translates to CATSRDGAGASDTQYF.

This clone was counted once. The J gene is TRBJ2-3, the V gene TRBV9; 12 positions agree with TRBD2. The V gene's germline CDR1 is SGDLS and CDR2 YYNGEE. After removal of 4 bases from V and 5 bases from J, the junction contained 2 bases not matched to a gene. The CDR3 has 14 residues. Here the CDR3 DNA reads TGTGCCAGCAGCCCGACTAGCGGGGGAGATACGCAGTATTTT. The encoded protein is CASSPTSGGDTQYF.

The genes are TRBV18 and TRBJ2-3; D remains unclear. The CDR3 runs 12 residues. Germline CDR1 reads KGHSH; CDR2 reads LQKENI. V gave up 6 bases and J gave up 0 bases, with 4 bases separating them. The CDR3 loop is CASSPSTDTQYF. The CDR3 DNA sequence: TGTGCCAGCTCCCCTAGCACAGATACGCAGTATTTT.

Here the CDR3 DNA reads TGTGCCAGCAGCCGGTCCTACGAGCAGTACTTC. Its protein is CASSRSYEQYF. The V gene is TRBV13, the J gene TRBJ2-7; the D is unclear. The CDR3 consists of 11 residues. Germline lookup yields CDR1 PRHDT and CDR2 FYEKMQ (reference sequence). The germline V and J ends were trimmed by 5 bases and 1 base, with 3 bases remaining between them.

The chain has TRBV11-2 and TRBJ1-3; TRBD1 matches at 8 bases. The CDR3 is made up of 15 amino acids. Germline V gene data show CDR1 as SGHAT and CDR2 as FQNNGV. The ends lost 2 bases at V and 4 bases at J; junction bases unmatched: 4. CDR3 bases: TGTGCCAGCAGCTTACAGGGGGCGGTCGGAAACACCATATATTTT. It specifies CASSLQGAVGNTIYF.

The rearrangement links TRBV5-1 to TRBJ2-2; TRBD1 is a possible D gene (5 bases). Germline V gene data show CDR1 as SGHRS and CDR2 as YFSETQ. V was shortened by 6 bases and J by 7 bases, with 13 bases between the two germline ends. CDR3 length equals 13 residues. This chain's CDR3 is CASNVGAVGELFF. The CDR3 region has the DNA TGCGCCAGCAATGTAGGGGCCGTCGGGGAGCTGTTTTTT.

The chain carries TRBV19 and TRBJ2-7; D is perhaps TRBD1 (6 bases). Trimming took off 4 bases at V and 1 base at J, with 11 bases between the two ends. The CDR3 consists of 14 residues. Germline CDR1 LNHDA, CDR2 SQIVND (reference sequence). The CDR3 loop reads CASSRTVTSYEQYF. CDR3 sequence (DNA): TGTGCCAGTAGTAGGACAGTGACTTCCTACGAGCAGTACTTC.

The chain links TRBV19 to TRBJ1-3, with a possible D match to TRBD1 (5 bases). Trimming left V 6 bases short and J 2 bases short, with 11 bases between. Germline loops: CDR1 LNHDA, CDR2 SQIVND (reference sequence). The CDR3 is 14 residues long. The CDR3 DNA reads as TGTGCCAGTAGCCCCAGACAGCCTGGAAACACCATATATTTT. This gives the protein CASSPRQPGNTIYF.

The DNA of the CDR3 is TGTGCCACCAGCGCCAGGGCGAACACTGAAGCTTTCTTT. Protein sequence: CATSARANTEAFF. The rearrangement uses TRBV15 and TRBJ1-1; weak D call: TRBD1 (5 bases). Germline CDR1 reads LNHNV; CDR2 reads YYDKDF (reference sequence). V shed 5 bases and J shed 1 base, with 8 bases lying between them. The CDR3 length is 13 residues.

CDR3 loop: CASRQTGVYGYTF. The CDR3 DNA reads as TGTGCCAGCAGACAGACAGGGGTCTATGGCTACACCTTC. V is TRBV6-5 and J is TRBJ1-2, with TRBD1 matching 8 bases. The CDR3 length is 13 residues. Germline V gene sequence: CDR1 MNHEY, CDR2 SVGAGI. Trimming cost V 6 bases and J 4 bases; bases outside gene matches: 4.

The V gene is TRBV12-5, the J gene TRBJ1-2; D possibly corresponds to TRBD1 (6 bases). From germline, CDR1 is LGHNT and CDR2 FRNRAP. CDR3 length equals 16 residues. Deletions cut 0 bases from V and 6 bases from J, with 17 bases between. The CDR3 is CASGLVRGGRGHGYTF. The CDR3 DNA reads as TGTGCTAGTGGTTTGGTACGGGGGGGGCGAGGGCATGGCTACACCTTC.

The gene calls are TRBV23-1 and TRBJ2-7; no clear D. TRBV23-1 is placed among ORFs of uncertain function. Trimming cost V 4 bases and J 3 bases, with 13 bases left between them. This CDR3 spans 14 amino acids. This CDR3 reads CASSRKEVCYEQYF. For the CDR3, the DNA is TGCGCCAGCAGTCGCAAAGAGGTCTGCTACGAGCAGTACTTC.

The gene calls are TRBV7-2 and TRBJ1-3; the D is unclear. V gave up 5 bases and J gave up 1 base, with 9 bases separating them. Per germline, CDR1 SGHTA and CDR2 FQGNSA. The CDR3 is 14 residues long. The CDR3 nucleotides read TGTGCCAGCAGCCAGTGGACTTCTGGAAACACCATATATTTT. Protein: CASSQWTSGNTIYF.

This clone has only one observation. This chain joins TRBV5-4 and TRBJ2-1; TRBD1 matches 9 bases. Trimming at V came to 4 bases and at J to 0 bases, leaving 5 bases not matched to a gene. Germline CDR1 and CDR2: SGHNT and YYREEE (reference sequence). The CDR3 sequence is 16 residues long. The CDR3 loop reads CASSTGTGSSYNEQFF. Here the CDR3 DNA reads TGTGCCAGCAGCACAGGGACAGGGAGCTCCTACAATGAGCAGTTCTTC.

The CDR3: CASSSMQTGGLYEQYF. The CDR3 nucleotides are TGCGCCAGCAGCTCGATGCAGACGGGAGGGCTCTACGAGCAGTACTTC. The J gene is TRBJ2-7, the V gene TRBV5-1, with 8 positions matching TRBD2. The V segment lost 3 bases and the J segment 3 bases; nucleotides outside the gene matches: 11. The CDR3 sequence is 16 residues long. Germline V gene sequence: CDR1 SGHRS, CDR2 YFSETQ.

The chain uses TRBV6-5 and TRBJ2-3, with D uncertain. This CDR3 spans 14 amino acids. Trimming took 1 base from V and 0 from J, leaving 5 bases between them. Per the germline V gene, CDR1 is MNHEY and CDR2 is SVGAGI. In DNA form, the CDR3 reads TGTGCCAGCAGTTACTATGGTAGCACAGATACGCAGTATTTT. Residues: CASSYYGSTDTQYF.

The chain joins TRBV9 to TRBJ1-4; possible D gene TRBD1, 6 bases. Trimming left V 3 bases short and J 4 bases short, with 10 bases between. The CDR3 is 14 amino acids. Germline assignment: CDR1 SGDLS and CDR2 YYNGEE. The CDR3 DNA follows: TGTGCCAGCAGCGCACAGGGCGTTAATGAAAAACTGTTTTTT. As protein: CASSAQGVNEKLFF.

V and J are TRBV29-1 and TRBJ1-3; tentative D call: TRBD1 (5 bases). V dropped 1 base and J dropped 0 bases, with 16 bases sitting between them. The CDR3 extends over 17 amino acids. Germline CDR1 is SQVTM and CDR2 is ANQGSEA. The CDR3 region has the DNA TGCAGCGTTGAAGTACCGATTCCAGGGAACTCTGGAAACACCATATATTTT. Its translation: CSVEVPIPGNSGNTIYF.

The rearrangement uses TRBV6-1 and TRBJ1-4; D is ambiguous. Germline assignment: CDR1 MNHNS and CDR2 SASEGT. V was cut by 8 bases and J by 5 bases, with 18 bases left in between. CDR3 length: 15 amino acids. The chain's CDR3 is CASAKSPGLNEKLFF. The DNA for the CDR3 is TGTGCCAGCGCGAAATCTCCAGGCTTAAATGAAAAACTGTTTTTT.

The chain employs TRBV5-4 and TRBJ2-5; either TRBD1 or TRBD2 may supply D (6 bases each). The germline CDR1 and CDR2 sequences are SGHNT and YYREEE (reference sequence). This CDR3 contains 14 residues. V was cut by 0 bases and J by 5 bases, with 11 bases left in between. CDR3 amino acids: CASSLVGGAETQYF. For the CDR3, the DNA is TGTGCCAGCAGCTTGGTCGGGGGCGCGGAGACCCAGTACTTC.

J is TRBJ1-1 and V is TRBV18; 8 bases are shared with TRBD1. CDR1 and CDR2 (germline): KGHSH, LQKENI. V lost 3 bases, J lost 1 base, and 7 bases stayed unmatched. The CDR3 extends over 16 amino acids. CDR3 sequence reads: CASSPQLGQGNTEAFF. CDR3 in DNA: TGTGCCAGCTCACCCCAACTAGGACAGGGGAACACTGAAGCTTTCTTT.

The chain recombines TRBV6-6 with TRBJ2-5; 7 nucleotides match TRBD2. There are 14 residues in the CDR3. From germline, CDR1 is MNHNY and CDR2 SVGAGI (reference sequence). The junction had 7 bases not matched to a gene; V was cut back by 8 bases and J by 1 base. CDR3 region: CASLIAGLQETQYF. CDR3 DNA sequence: TGTGCCAGCTTAATAGCGGGCCTCCAAGAGACCCAGTACTTC.